This is a list of T cell receptor beta chains from one sample in a study of blood T cell repertoires in COVID-19. Assay: immunoSEQ multiplex PCR; the TCRdb copy retains only in-frame clones and omits some. The sample includes 150,000 to 200,000 clones, 85% seen only once; the top ten take approximately 8.9%. The specimen sequenced was peripheral blood. The receptors were sampled from a woman aged 55-69 years with acute or convalescent COVID-19. The CDR3 runs from the conserved cysteine through the conserved F or W. D genes are given only for firm matches. Not all rows give a size; the values are once, few, many and, for expanded clones, a class.

d_call: TRBD2; clone_size: once; v_call: TRBV3-1/TRBV3-2; cdr3_length: 16; j_call: TRBJ2-7; cdr3_aa: CASSQLLAGGPGEQYF; cdr3_nt: TGTGCCAGCAGCCAACTCCTAGCGGGAGGGCCGGGGGAGCAGTACTTC
d_call: -; clone_size: -; v_call: TRBV29-1; cdr3_length: 13; j_call: TRBJ1-5; cdr3_aa: CSVALGGGEPQHF; cdr3_nt: TGCAGCGTCGCATTAGGCGGGGGGGAGCCCCAGCATTTT
d_call: -; clone_size: -; v_call: TRBV3-1/TRBV3-2; cdr3_length: 16; j_call: TRBJ1-2; cdr3_aa: CASSQDIGTGSYGYTF; cdr3_nt: TGTGCCAGCAGCCAAGATATTGGTACAGGGTCTTATGGCTACACCTTC
d_call: TRBD1; clone_size: -; v_call: TRBV10-2; cdr3_length: 13; j_call: TRBJ1-2; cdr3_aa: CASSPGTAHGYTF; cdr3_nt: TGCGCCAGCAGTCCCGGGACAGCCCATGGCTACACCTTC
d_call: -; clone_size: -; v_call: TRBV3-1/TRBV3-2; cdr3_length: 17; j_call: TRBJ2-2; cdr3_aa: CASSQSLGGFGTGELFF; cdr3_nt: TGTGCCAGCAGCCAAAGTCTCGGCGGGTTTGGGACCGGGGAGCTGTTTTTT
d_call: -; clone_size: -; v_call: TRBV10-3; cdr3_length: 15; j_call: TRBJ1-6; cdr3_aa: CAISEVGEGSSPLHF; cdr3_nt: TGTGCCATCAGTGAGGTGGGGGAGGGAAGCTCACCCCTCCACTTT
d_call: TRBD1; clone_size: -; v_call: TRBV11-2; cdr3_length: 15; j_call: TRBJ2-7; cdr3_aa: CASSSRTGAAGEQYF; cdr3_nt: TGTGCCAGCAGCTCCCGCACAGGGGCCGCGGGCGAGCAGTACTTC
d_call: -; clone_size: -; v_call: TRBV30; cdr3_length: 14; j_call: TRBJ1-2; cdr3_aa: CAWRWGGLVYGYTF; cdr3_nt: TGTGCCTGGAGGTGGGGGGGGCTTGTCTATGGCTACACCTTC
d_call: -; clone_size: -; v_call: TRBV6-1; cdr3_length: 14; j_call: TRBJ2-7; cdr3_aa: CASSEAGRTYEQYF; cdr3_nt: TGTGCCAGCAGTGAAGCGGGCAGAACCTACGAGCAGTACTTC
d_call: -; clone_size: -; v_call: TRBV10-3; cdr3_length: 13; j_call: TRBJ1-2; cdr3_aa: CAISPRGPDGYTF; cdr3_nt: TGTGCCATCAGTCCCAGGGGCCCGGATGGCTACACCTTC
d_call: -; clone_size: -; v_call: TRBV24-1; cdr3_length: 16; j_call: TRBJ2-1; cdr3_aa: CATSDRTGSRRDEQFF; cdr3_nt: TGTGCCACCAGTGATCGTACCGGGTCTCGGAGGGATGAGCAGTTCTTC
d_call: TRBD2; clone_size: -; v_call: TRBV7-9; cdr3_length: 16; j_call: TRBJ2-1; cdr3_aa: CASSLGLAGVGDEQFF; cdr3_nt: TGTGCCAGCAGCTTAGGACTAGCGGGAGTAGGGGATGAGCAGTTCTTC
d_call: -; clone_size: few; v_call: TRBV18; cdr3_length: 13; j_call: TRBJ1-1; cdr3_aa: CASSLSRDTEAFF; cdr3_nt: TGTGCCAGCTCACTCTCCCGGGACACTGAAGCTTTCTTT
d_call: TRBD1; clone_size: -; v_call: TRBV30; cdr3_length: 15; j_call: TRBJ2-7; cdr3_aa: CAWNRGQGRSYEQYF; cdr3_nt: TGTGCCTGGAATCGGGGACAGGGACGCTCCTACGAGCAGTACTTC
d_call: TRBD1; clone_size: -; v_call: TRBV5-1; cdr3_length: 16; j_call: TRBJ1-1; cdr3_aa: CASSFGARQGNTEAFF; cdr3_nt: TGCGCCAGCAGCTTTGGGGCGAGACAGGGGAACACTGAAGCTTTCTTT
d_call: -; clone_size: -; v_call: TRBV19; cdr3_length: 13; j_call: TRBJ2-7; cdr3_aa: CASSIGQHYEQYF; cdr3_nt: TGTGCCAGTAGTATCGGACAGCACTACGAGCAGTACTTC
d_call: -; clone_size: few; v_call: TRBV6-1; cdr3_length: 15; j_call: TRBJ1-5; cdr3_aa: CASSEVTASNQPQHF; cdr3_nt: TGTGCCAGCAGTGAAGTGACAGCGAGTAATCAGCCCCAGCATTTT
d_call: TRBD2; clone_size: -; v_call: TRBV15; cdr3_length: 16; j_call: TRBJ2-3; cdr3_aa: CATSSRGGMSTDTQYF; cdr3_nt: TGTGCCACCAGCAGCCGGGGAGGGATGAGCACAGATACGCAGTATTTT
d_call: -; clone_size: few; v_call: TRBV27; cdr3_length: 14; j_call: TRBJ2-6; cdr3_aa: CASGRGSGANVLTF; cdr3_nt: TGTGCCAGCGGCCGAGGCTCTGGGGCCAACGTCCTGACTTTC
d_call: -; clone_size: -; v_call: TRBV10-1; cdr3_length: 12; j_call: TRBJ2-1; cdr3_aa: CASSGGGAGTFF; cdr3_nt: TGCGCCAGCAGTGGAGGGGGTGCAGGCACGTTCTTC
d_call: -; clone_size: once; v_call: TRBV7-9; cdr3_length: 13; j_call: TRBJ2-7; cdr3_aa: CASSSVRGYEQYF; cdr3_nt: TGTGCCAGCAGCTCGGTCAGGGGATACGAGCAGTACTTC
d_call: -; clone_size: -; v_call: TRBV10-3; cdr3_length: 13; j_call: TRBJ1-1; cdr3_aa: CAISDQGDTEAFF; cdr3_nt: TGTGCCATCAGTGACCAGGGCGACACTGAAGCTTTCTTT
d_call: TRBD1; clone_size: -; v_call: TRBV19; cdr3_length: 17; j_call: TRBJ1-5; cdr3_aa: CASSDTGAGGKRQPQHF; cdr3_nt: TGTGCCAGTAGTGACACCGGCGCAGGGGGTAAGAGACAGCCCCAGCATTTT
d_call: -; clone_size: -; v_call: TRBV24-1; cdr3_length: 13; j_call: TRBJ1-1; cdr3_aa: CATRGRGGYEAFF; cdr3_nt: TGTGCCACCCGTGGTCGGGGGGGCTATGAAGCTTTCTTT
d_call: TRBD1; clone_size: -; v_call: TRBV27; cdr3_length: 17; j_call: TRBJ1-1; cdr3_aa: CASSLRSVGGQGAEAFF; cdr3_nt: TGTGCCAGCAGTTTACGCTCCGTCGGTGGGCAGGGGGCTGAAGCTTTCTTT
d_call: -; clone_size: -; v_call: TRBV9; cdr3_length: 14; j_call: TRBJ2-5; cdr3_aa: CASSVGSGGETQYF; cdr3_nt: TGTGCCAGCAGCGTAGGCTCAGGGGGGGAGACCCAGTACTTC
d_call: TRBD1; clone_size: -; v_call: TRBV12-3/TRBV12-4; cdr3_length: 13; j_call: TRBJ1-1; cdr3_aa: CASSSTGGTEAFF; cdr3_nt: TGTGCCAGCAGTTCGACAGGGGGAACTGAAGCTTTCTTT
d_call: -; clone_size: -; v_call: TRBV7-9; cdr3_length: 17; j_call: TRBJ2-2; cdr3_aa: CASSPWPLAGTTGELFF; cdr3_nt: TGTGCCAGCAGCCCCTGGCCATTGGCGGGGACCACCGGGGAGCTGTTTTTT
d_call: -; clone_size: -; v_call: TRBV28; cdr3_length: 13; j_call: TRBJ1-2; cdr3_aa: CASSFVRGDGYTF; cdr3_nt: TGTGCCAGCAGTTTTGTCAGAGGTGATGGCTACACCTTC
d_call: -; clone_size: -; v_call: TRBV5-1; cdr3_length: 15; j_call: TRBJ1-1; cdr3_aa: CASSSMGTTGTEAFF; cdr3_nt: TGCGCCAGCAGCTCAATGGGGACAACAGGGACTGAAGCTTTCTTT
d_call: -; clone_size: -; v_call: TRBV7-9; cdr3_length: 15; j_call: TRBJ1-1; cdr3_aa: CASRETAGANTEAFF; cdr3_nt: TGTGCCAGCAGAGAGACAGCAGGGGCGAACACTGAAGCTTTCTTT
d_call: TRBD2; clone_size: -; v_call: TRBV10-3; cdr3_length: 15; j_call: TRBJ2-7; cdr3_aa: CAISPTSGSLGEQYF; cdr3_nt: TGTGCCATCAGCCCGACTAGCGGGAGTCTCGGAGAGCAGTACTTC
d_call: TRBD1; clone_size: -; v_call: TRBV19; cdr3_length: 15; j_call: TRBJ1-2; cdr3_aa: CASTLYGTANYGYTF; cdr3_nt: TGTGCCAGTACCTTGTATGGGACAGCTAACTATGGCTACACCTTC
d_call: -; clone_size: once; v_call: TRBV5-5; cdr3_length: 15; j_call: TRBJ1-2; cdr3_aa: CASSLEATANYGYTF; cdr3_nt: TGTGCCAGCAGCTTGGAAGCCACGGCTAACTATGGCTACACCTTC
d_call: -; clone_size: once; v_call: TRBV27; cdr3_length: 12; j_call: TRBJ1-2; cdr3_aa: CASRSGGYGYTF; cdr3_nt: TGTGCCAGCAGGTCCGGGGGCTATGGCTACACCTTC
d_call: TRBD1; clone_size: -; v_call: TRBV5-5; cdr3_length: 16; j_call: TRBJ1-4; cdr3_aa: CASSWGPLTGGEKLFF; cdr3_nt: TGTGCCAGCAGCTGGGGTCCGCTCACAGGGGGTGAAAAACTGTTTTTT
d_call: -; clone_size: -; v_call: TRBV10-1; cdr3_length: 12; j_call: TRBJ2-3; cdr3_aa: CASGRSTDTQYF; cdr3_nt: TGCGCCAGCGGTCGGAGCACAGATACGCAGTATTTT
d_call: TRBD1; clone_size: -; v_call: TRBV3-1/TRBV3-2; cdr3_length: 14; j_call: TRBJ1-4; cdr3_aa: CASSLQGGDEKLFF; cdr3_nt: TGTGCCAGCAGCCTCCAGGGGGGAGATGAAAAACTGTTTTTT
d_call: -; clone_size: -; v_call: TRBV5-4; cdr3_length: 12; j_call: TRBJ1-2; cdr3_aa: CASSSRDKGYTF; cdr3_nt: TGTGCCAGCAGCTCCCGGGACAAAGGCTACACCTTC
d_call: -; clone_size: -; v_call: TRBV9; cdr3_length: 12; j_call: TRBJ1-2; cdr3_aa: CASSVGAGGYTF; cdr3_nt: TGTGCCAGCAGCGTAGGGGCAGGAGGCTACACCTTC
d_call: TRBD2; clone_size: -; v_call: TRBV10-3; cdr3_length: 17; j_call: TRBJ2-4; cdr3_aa: CAISESGGEGNRNIQYF; cdr3_nt: TGTGCCATCAGTGAGTCGGGAGGGGAGGGAAACAGGAACATTCAGTACTTC
d_call: -; clone_size: -; v_call: TRBV2; cdr3_length: 13; j_call: TRBJ1-2; cdr3_aa: CASIHKGEYGYTF; cdr3_nt: TGTGCCAGCATCCATAAGGGGGAGTATGGCTACACCTTC
d_call: TRBD1; clone_size: -; v_call: TRBV2; cdr3_length: 14; j_call: TRBJ1-2; cdr3_aa: CASSEGQGADGYTF; cdr3_nt: TGTGCCAGCAGCGAGGGCCAGGGGGCGGATGGCTACACCTTC
d_call: TRBD1; clone_size: -; v_call: TRBV28; cdr3_length: 15; j_call: TRBJ1-6; cdr3_aa: CASSSPTGGGSPLHF; cdr3_nt: TGTGCCAGCAGTTCCCCGACAGGGGGTGGTTCACCCCTCCACTTT